This T cell receptor (beta chain) stems from a study of T cell responses to AZD1222 COVID-19 vaccine (dated by TCRdb to about 2021). A note on the overall study: A total of just over 230 trial participants underwent TCR sequencing, of whom approximately 200 had received two doses of AZD1222 and around 26 had received two doses of the MenACWY control vaccine. Enrollment into the trials was organized by age into subgroups of 18-55, 56-69 and 70-plus years, and those subgroups contained roughly 150, 30 and 60 TCR-sequenced participants, respectively. The paper as a whole reports these results and caveats: Most participants were white British and females outnumbered males, and the authors suggested that clonal diversity may have been underestimated. In the small 56-69-year group, the increase in depth fell short of significance, most likely because of low power. Only a handful of AZD1222 recipients were SARS-CoV-2 seropositive at baseline, limiting conclusions about previously exposed vaccinees. Because no day 14 peak-response samples were available, repertoires were characterized only after the peak T cell response. CD4 TCRs associated with the vaccine covered the entire spike protein, and the dominant responses were in regions 160-218 and 743-854. A significant rise in spike-specific TCR breadth and depth was observed after two AZD1222 doses relative to day 0 and relative to MenACWY recipients. Nearly half of unique spike-specific TCRs reportedly recognized epitopes outside regions mutated in the B.1.351 and B.1.1.7 variants.

The label giving this sample's time point can be read as: about 28 days (+/-7) after the second vaccine dose. AZD1222 recipients given second doses at about 4 weeks or at about 12 weeks were pooled, since spike-specific TCR depth and breadth were not found to differ between the two schedules. Vaccinee samples came from UK trials COV001 and COV002, including a single-blind randomized controlled phase 2/3 trial of AZD1222 (ChAdOx1 nCoV-19) in healthy adults. Trial participant PBMC samples were collected at day 0 and day 28 after the second dose for TCRbeta chain sequencing. The CDR3 regions of human TCRbeta chains were analyzed by immunosequencing. Per the authors' processing: TCRs in the repertoires were matched against a reference library of SARS-CoV-2-specific TCRs that had been generated with the MIRA antigen-specificity platform. Breadth was defined as the fraction of unique TCRs that were SARS-CoV-2-associated. Depth was defined as the fraction of total T cells that were SARS-CoV-2-associated. Using the MIRA data, each spike-specific TCR was mapped to the spike region that the TCR reacts to and placed in a CD4 or CD8 class. Log10-transformed breadth and depth values were compared by one-way ANOVA with Sidak's multiple comparisons tests. Not all clones reach the TCRdb copy of this immuneACCESS table, which keeps in-frame sequences only. Checked studies attribute under half of the gap to unresolved V genes and leave the rest unexplained. V, J and clone size reflect that table, while D and trimming were determined from the DNA. The table for this sample lists about 160,000 clones; roughly 90% of them were counted only once. Clones ranked in the top ten supply 3% to 3.5% of the sample.

The germline V gene supplies CDR1 MRHNA and CDR2 SNTAGT. The germline ends are 8 bases apart after V is trimmed by 6 bases and J by 0 bases. Counted from cysteine to phenylalanine, this CDR3 has 14 amino acids. Of the read, only the CDR3 DNA is kept; its 42 bases are in frame from base 1. With regard to this clone: Its antigen remains unidentified. No much larger clone is present one base from it, and per-base qualities are unavailable.

In this chain, TRBV6-4 is recombined with TRBJ2-2; no D gene call is confident. Sequenced material: peripheral blood, taken 28 days after the second AZD1222 dose. The source of this sequence is an adult who received the AZD1222 COVID-19 vaccine. The bases read TGTGCCAGCAGGAGGTTGGCGAACACCGGGGAGCTGTTTTTT. Translated, this gives CASRRLANTGELFF.